The entry below describes one T cell receptor beta chain. The antigen remains undetermined. This sample was taken from a study of T cells in Graves' hyperthyroidism and ophthalmopathy. Overall study: It was at initial diagnosis, before any treatment, that peripheral blood was collected.

From more than 9.5 ml of fresh peripheral blood, PBMCs were isolated. The investigators amplified TCR beta CDR3 regions from RNA transcripts. Researchers ran a first-round RT-PCR on the TCR CDR3 using the HTBI primer set. Each CDR3 protein is one row after TCRdb ran MiXCR on the multiplex PCR reads. The table shows hundreds of thousands of distinct CDR3 sequences, with roughly a sixth occurring only once. General observations from the study: In the blood, most expanded thyroid clonotypes above 0.001 appeared as well. Onset of ophthalmopathy came a median approximately 6.5 months after the model predicted it.

This TCR came from a woman aged 18-35 years with Graves' hyperthyroidism. The sequenced sample was blood.

In DNA form, the CDR3 reads TGTGCCAGCAGCTCCCCGAGCGATGCTCCCTACAATGAGCAGTTCTTC. Translated, it gives CASSSPSDAPYNEQFF. V gene TRBV5-6 combines with J gene TRBJ2-1; no clear D. This CDR3 region has 16 residues. Germline V gene sequence: CDR1 SGHDT, CDR2 YYEEEE. V dropped 3 bases and J dropped 2 bases, with 15 bases sitting between them.